A single sample is the source of the 21 T cell receptor beta chains below, sequenced in a study of regulatory T cells in long-lasting Graves disease (dated by TCRdb to 2020 to 2022). What the time point label conveys for this sample: newly diagnosed GD, antithyroid drugs for less than 3 months. For both TCR sequencing and RNA sequencing, RNA was extracted from PBMCs in TRIzol. Library creation used multiplex PCR. The instrument was an Illumina HiSeq 4000. TCR beta libraries were built with iRepertoire HTBI primers and Arm-PCR amplification of CDR3 regions. TCRdb reprocessed the public reads (quality trimming at Q25 with fastp, clone calling with MiXCR) and kept in-frame beta chains. All rows with the same CDR3 protein become a single entry with the most common DNA and genes. Within this sample are some 350,000 distinct CDR3 sequences, with about 17% of them counted one time only. The ten largest clones take up about 19% of the sample.

Separately, the same data were catalogued under a study of T cells in Graves' hyperthyroidism and ophthalmopathy.

Sequencing used peripheral blood mononuclear cells (PBMCs), obtained at new diagnosis, from a patient treated with antithyroid drugs. The source of these receptors is a woman under 30 with Graves disease. Donor details come from another sample of the same person, matched by shared clones.

This clonotype was counted many times. The chain is built from TRBV18 and TRBJ2-7; D is ambiguous. Germline loops: CDR1 KGHSH, CDR2 LQKENI. The CDR3 totals 15 residues. The V end lost 3 bases, the J end lost 2 bases, and 14 bases lay between the germline ends. The CDR3 loop reads CASSPLGSTTYEQYF. CDR3 in DNA: TGTGCCAGCTCACCTTTAGGCTCTACAACCTACGAGCAGTACTTC.

The chain recombines TRBV6-2 or TRBV6-3 with TRBJ1-6; D gene unclear. CDR1 and CDR2 (germline): MNHEY, SVGEGT. Trimming took off 4 bases at V and 0 bases at J, with 25 bases between the two ends. The CDR3 has 21 amino acids. As DNA, the CDR3 is TGTGCCAGCAGTTCCCTGGACCATTACTCTACAACGAGCTCCTATAATTCACCCCTCCACTTT. Translating gives CASSSLDHYSTTSSYNSPLHF.

The sample holds one count of this clonotype. Being one base from a much bigger clone, this may be a read error. V and J are TRBV6-1 and TRBJ2-5, with TRBD2 identical over 9 bases. This CDR3 comprises 15 residues. Germline trimming cut 3 bases from V and 6 bases from J; bases unmatched to any gene: 8. CDR1 and CDR2 from the germline V gene are MNHNS and SASEGT. CDR3 in DNA: TGTGCCAGCAGTGAGTCGGGACTAGCTGAACAGACCCAGTACTTC. Its protein product is CASSESGLAEQTQYF.

This clonotype was seen repeatedly, ten times or more. The chain combines TRBV6-1 with TRBJ2-2, with D possibly TRBD2 on 6 matching bases. The ends were cut back, 0 bases at V and 0 bases at J, with 14 bases in the middle. Germline CDR1 is MNHNS and CDR2 is SASEGT. The CDR3 runs 18 residues. The CDR3 bases are TGTGCCAGCAGTGAAGCTTGGAGGGGAGCTGCGAACACCGGGGAGCTGTTTTTT. Protein sequence: CASSEAWRGAANTGELFF.

V gene TRBV9 combines with J gene TRBJ1-1, with D tentatively TRBD1 (5 bases). The CDR3 totals 14 residues. Germline V gene lookup returns CDR1 SGDLS and CDR2 YYNGEE. V lost 0 bases and J lost 1, with 7 bases in between. CDR3 loop: CASSVEGKNTEAFF. The CDR3 DNA sequence: TGTGCCAGCAGCGTAGAGGGGAAGAACACTGAAGCTTTCTTT.

A few counts support this clonotype. This may come from a read error, since a much larger clone is one base off. This sequence joins TRBV18 and TRBJ2-1; D is possibly TRBD2 (5 bases). CDR1 and CDR2 from the germline V gene are KGHSH and LQKENI. The length of the CDR3 is 13 residues. The CDR3 DNA reads as TGTGCCAGCTCACCGACGGGATACAATGAGCAGTCCTTC. This gives the protein CASSPTGYNEQSF. Combining the CDR3 with reference TRBV18 and TRBJ2-1 gives the whole variable domain NAGVMQNPRHLVRRRGQEARLRCSPMKGHSHVYWYRQLPEEGLKFMVYLQKENIIDESGMPKERFSAEFPKEGPSILRIQQVVRGDSAAYFCASSPTGYNEQSFGPGTRLTVL.

This clonotype was found many times. The J gene is TRBJ1-1, the V gene TRBV7-9; D unclear. The CDR3 is made up of 15 amino acids. Germline V lookup: CDR1 SEHNR, CDR2 FQNEAQ (reference sequence). With 4 bases removed from V and 0 bases from J, the gap between germline ends came to 12 bases. The DNA for the CDR3 is TGTGCCAGCAGCTCGCGGACGGATATGAACACTGAAGCTTTCTTT. Encoded protein: CASSSRTDMNTEAFF.

This clonotype appeared many times. The chain links TRBV5-6 to TRBJ2-7, with a tentative D call TRBD2 (5 bases). The CDR3 loop spans 13 amino acids. The V gene lost 7 bases and the J gene lost 1 base, with 12 bases spanning the gap. Germline V gene sequence: CDR1 SGHDT, CDR2 YYEEEE. CDR3 protein: CASGPQRSYEQYF. The CDR3 bases are TGTGCCAGCGGCCCCCAGCGGTCCTACGAGCAGTACTTC. Full variable domain (remainder filled in from reference TRBV5-6 and TRBJ2-7): DAGVTQSPTHLIKTRGQQVTLRCSPKSGHDTVSWYQQALGQGPQFIFQYYEEEERQRGNFPDRFSGHQFPNYSSELNVNALLLGDSALYLCASGPQRSYEQYFGPGTRLTVT.

The rearrangement links TRBV7-3 to TRBJ1-1; perhaps TRBD1 as D (5 bases). V lost 2 bases to trimming and J lost 6 bases, with 16 bases between them. CDR1 SGHTA and CDR2 FQGTGA come from the germline V gene. This CDR3 region has 15 residues. The CDR3: CASSLEGGAAAEAFF. CDR3 nucleotides: TGTGCCAGCAGCTTAGAGGGCGGGGCGGCCGCTGAAGCTTTCTTT.

This clonotype came up many times. The chain carries TRBV3-1 and TRBJ2-5; D is uncertain. V lost 1 base to trimming and J lost 2 bases, with 5 bases between them. Germline values: CDR1 LGHDT, CDR2 YNNKEL (reference sequence). This CDR3 comprises 13 residues. CDR3 in DNA: TGTGCCAGCAGCCAAGGAATTCAAGAGACCCAGTACTTC. Translating it yields CASSQGIQETQYF.

The genes are TRBV19 and TRBJ1-6; 8 nucleotides line up with TRBD1. With V trimmed by 7 bases and J by 9 bases, 5 bases remained unmatched. Germline V gene sequence: CDR1 LNHDA, CDR2 SQIVND (reference sequence). This CDR3 spans 13 amino acids. The CDR3 is CASNGQGGSPLHF. CDR3 coding DNA: TGTGCCAGTAACGGACAGGGTGGTTCACCCCTCCACTTT.

This clonotype was found a few times. The chain uses TRBV19 and TRBJ2-6; 7 bases line up with TRBD1. V gave up 5 bases and J gave up 4 bases; unmatched junction bases: 11. This CDR3 comprises 17 residues. The germline V gene has CDR1 LNHDA and CDR2 SQIVND (reference sequence). The CDR3 bases are TGTGCCAGTAGTTCTCCTACAGGGGTGCGAGGGGCCAACGTCCTGACTTTC. Translation: CASSSPTGVRGANVLTF.

This clonotype showed up many times. This chain connects TRBV7-2 to TRBJ2-5, with 8 nucleotides matching TRBD1. Germline assignment: CDR1 SGHTA and CDR2 FQGNSA. V lost 5 bases and J lost 4; bases outside the gene matches: 6. The CDR3 contains 14 residues. CDR3: CASSQDRVGETQYF. In DNA, the CDR3 is TGTGCCAGCAGCCAGGACAGGGTCGGAGAGACCCAGTACTTC.

This clonotype showed up many times. The chain is built from TRBV2 and TRBJ2-4; 9 positions match TRBD2. This CDR3 is built from 16 residues. V trimming: 2 bases; J trimming: 6 bases; junction bases outside the gene matches: 8. Germline CDR1 reads SNHLY; CDR2 reads FYNNEI. The CDR3 is CASSERSSGNANIQYF. As DNA, the CDR3 is TGTGCCAGCAGTGAAAGGTCTAGCGGGAACGCAAACATTCAGTACTTC.

This chain connects TRBV6-2 or TRBV6-3 to TRBJ2-3, with a weak D call TRBD2 (5 bases). Trimming left V 0 bases short and J 3 bases short, with 19 bases between. This CDR3 has 18 amino acids. CDR1 is MNHEY and CDR2 is SVGEGT in the germline V gene. The CDR3 DNA follows: TGTGCCAGCAGTTACTCGAACTGGCGGGCTGGTAGAACAGATACGCAGTATTTT. It specifies CASSYSNWRAGRTDTQYF.

This clonotype was picked up many times. This chain connects TRBV28 to TRBJ1-2; D is undetermined. Germline assignment: CDR1 MDHEN and CDR2 SYDVKM. This CDR3 spans 13 amino acids. The V and J ends lost 6 bases and 2 bases respectively, with 10 bases between them. CDR3 bases: TGTGCCAGCAGCCAGCCCCCCAACTATGGCTACACCTTC. Amino acids: CASSQPPNYGYTF.

This clonotype is a singleton in its sample. The chain combines TRBV5-1 with TRBJ2-6; perhaps D is TRBD1 or TRBD2 (5 bases each). V gave up 6 bases and J gave up 0 bases, with 16 bases separating them. CDR1 SGHRS and CDR2 YFSETQ come from the germline V gene. The CDR3 has 17 amino acids. The CDR3 spells CASNIGADYSGANVLTF. In DNA form, the CDR3 reads TGCGCCAGCAACATAGGGGCCGACTACTCTGGGGCCAACGTCCTGACTTTC.

This clonotype showed up just a few times. The gene calls are TRBV10-1 and TRBJ1-1; D gene unclear. The CDR3 covers 13 residues. CDR1 is WNHNN, CDR2 SYGVQD, per germline (reference sequence). Trimming removed 6 bases from V and 1 base from J, with 9 bases in between. The CDR3 DNA sequence: TGCGCCAGCAGAGAAGCGTCGAACACTGAAGCTTTCTTT. This encodes CASREASNTEAFF.

This clonotype came up many times. The chain carries TRBV2 and TRBJ2-1; 14 bases line up with TRBD2. This CDR3 is built from 15 residues. Germline lookup yields CDR1 SNHLY and CDR2 FYNNEI. Unmatched junction bases numbered 5, after V lost 5 bases and J lost 8 bases. Here the CDR3 DNA reads TGTGCCAGCAGTCGGGGACTAGCGGGAGCCTATGAGCAGTTCTTC. Its translation: CASSRGLAGAYEQFF.

To note about this clonotype: This may come from a read error, since a much larger clone is one base off. The rearrangement links TRBV3-1 to TRBJ2-3, with TRBD2 identical over 15 bases. CDR1 and CDR2 (germline): LGHDT, YNNKEL (reference sequence). The CDR3 has 20 amino acids. The CDR3 sequence: CASSPRPGLAGGDQSNTQCF. CDR3 nucleotide sequence: TGTGCCAGCAGCCCGCGTCCGGGACTAGCGGGGGGCGATCAAAGCAATACGCAGTGTTTT.

The V gene is TRBV6-5, the J gene TRBJ1-5; tentatively, D is TRBD1 (6 bases). This CDR3 contains 17 residues. Germline loops: CDR1 MNHEY, CDR2 SVGAGI. V shed 3 bases and J shed 4 bases, with 19 bases lying between them. CDR3: CASSYQRFGRGNQPQHF. CDR3 DNA: TGTGCCAGCAGTTATCAAAGATTTGGCAGGGGAAATCAGCCCCAGCATTTT.